The 8 T cell receptor beta chains below come from one sample, sequenced in a study of identical twins. TCRdb itself ran the 5' RACE reads through MiXCR, one entry per CDR3 protein. Of roughly 1.6 million distinct CDR3 sequences in the sample, around 29% were seen once. Sequenced sample: cord blood. The source of these receptors is a newborn girl in good health.

This clonotype was seen only a few times. The chain links TRBV6-5 to TRBJ1-4; 7 nucleotides match TRBD1. The V segment lost 6 bases and the J segment 8 bases; nucleotides outside the gene matches: 9. CDR1 is MNHEY and CDR2 is SVGAGI in the germline V gene. The CDR3 sequence is 14 residues long. CDR3 nucleotide sequence: TGTGCCAGCAGCCACGACAGGGTTCAGGAAAAACTGTTTTTT. Translating it yields CASSHDRVQEKLFF.

The rearrangement links TRBV25-1 to TRBJ2-5, with 8 positions matching TRBD1. Germline V CDR1 and CDR2: MGHDK, SYGVNS. With V trimmed by 4 bases and J by 2 bases, 3 bases remained unmatched. CDR3 length: 14 residues. The CDR3 DNA reads as TGTGCCAGCAGTGGACAGGGGTGGCAAGAGACCCAGTACTTC. This gives the protein CASSGQGWQETQYF.

The sample holds a few counts of this clonotype. The J gene is TRBJ2-7, the V gene TRBV6-5, with 8 bases lining up with TRBD2. The V and J ends lost 2 bases and 7 bases, in that order; junction bases with no gene match: 16. The CDR3 spans 17 residues. Germline CDR1 and CDR2: MNHEY and SVGAGI. The CDR3 DNA reads as TGTGCCAGCAGTTACCCTCCGGGACTAGGGGTGTGGAATGAGCAGTACTTC. Translation gives CASSYPPGLGVWNEQYF.

In its sample, this clonotype was seen once. A much larger clone lies one base from this, so it may be a read error. This chain joins TRBV29-1 and TRBJ2-7; D call uncertain. V lost 1 base and J lost 5, with 9 bases in between. There are 12 residues in the CDR3. Germline CDR1 is SQVTM and CDR2 is ANQGSEA. The CDR3 nucleotides are TGCAGCGTTGAAGGCAGGATGAACGAGCAGTACTTC. It yields the protein CSVEGRMNEQYF.

This clonotype was picked up many times. The chain is built from TRBV6-2 or TRBV6-3 and TRBJ1-2, with no clear D. V lost 4 bases and J lost 4, with 10 bases in between. Germline V CDR1 and CDR2: MNHEY, SVGEGT. The CDR3 is made up of 13 amino acids. The chain's CDR3 is CASSSAGSYGYTF. CDR3 sequence (DNA): TGTGCCAGCAGTTCCGCGGGGAGCTATGGCTACACCTTC.

This clonotype was seen ten or more times. The chain employs TRBV20-1 and TRBJ1-6, with D possibly being TRBD1 (5 bases). The CDR3 has 13 amino acids. CDR1 DFQATT and CDR2 SNEGSKA come from the germline V gene (reference sequence). Trimming removed 2 bases at V and 4 bases at J, with 6 bases between. DNA of the CDR3: TGCAGTGCTAGACAGGGATATAATTCACCCCTCCACTTT. This encodes CSARQGYNSPLHF.

The table lists this clonotype with a few counts. The CDR3 spells CASSQGEGLDYGYTF. The CDR3 DNA reads TGTGCCAGCAGCCAGGGGGAGGGCCTGGACTATGGCTACACCTTC. The chain recombines TRBV4-2 with TRBJ1-2; tentative D call: TRBD1 (5 bases). The CDR3 runs 15 residues. The germline gives CDR1 LGHNA, CDR2 YNFKEQ. The V end was cut by 3 bases, the J end by 3 bases, with 14 bases between.

This clonotype was counted a few times. This chain connects TRBV6-2 or TRBV6-3 to TRBJ1-6; D is undetermined. V lost 5 bases and J lost 7, with 9 bases in between. This CDR3 contains 13 residues. Germline values: CDR1 MNHEY, CDR2 SVGEGT. The CDR3 coding sequence is TGTGCCAGCAGTAAGCGCGGGAATTCACCCCTCCACTTT. This encodes CASSKRGNSPLHF.